This TCR beta chain was identified during a study of cytomegalovirus exposure and HLA in healthy donors. Overall study context: Unique TCRs from HLA-typed donors, about 85 million of them, were held in an early data release.

This PCR relied on a set of 60 Vbeta primers and 13 Jbeta primers. Data came from immunoSEQ multiplex PCR; TCRdb stores just in-frame clones and leaves some out. Recorded here are approximately 40,000 clones; the top ten clones represent around 1.8%. The CDR3 consists of 16 residues. Trimming took 4 bases from V and 6 from J; bases not matched to a gene: 11. The germline V gene encodes CDR1 MDHEN and CDR2 SYDVKM. A note on this clone: What it binds is unknown.

Findings of the study overall: Three CMV-associated chains were confirmed in vitro to be specific for CMV antigens. Earlier analysis yielded a pattern in which most TCR beta V segments were productive about 87% or about 30% of the time.

Healthy bone marrow donors made up the donors. V is TRBV28 and J is TRBJ2-7; 11 positions match TRBD2. Material: PBMCs. This TCR came from a woman in her twenties or thirties in good health and CMV-seronegative. The CDR3 DNA sequence: TGTGCCAGCAGTTCCCTAGCGGGAGGTTCTGTCCGCGAGCAGTACTTC. It specifies CASSSLAGGSVREQYF.